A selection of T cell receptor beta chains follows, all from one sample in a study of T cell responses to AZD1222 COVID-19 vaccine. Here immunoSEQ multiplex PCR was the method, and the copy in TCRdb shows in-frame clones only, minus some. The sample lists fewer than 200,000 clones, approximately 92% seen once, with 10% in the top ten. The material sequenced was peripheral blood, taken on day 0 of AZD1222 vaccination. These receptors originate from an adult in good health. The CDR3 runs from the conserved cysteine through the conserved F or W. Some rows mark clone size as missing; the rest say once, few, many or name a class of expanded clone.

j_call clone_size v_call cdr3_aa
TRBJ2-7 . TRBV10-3 CAISGMGVKEGEQYF
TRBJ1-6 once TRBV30 CAWSVGGYKSPLHF
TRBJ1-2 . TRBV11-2 CASSYQDRVGYTF
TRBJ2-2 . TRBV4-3 CASSQEDIGTGELFF
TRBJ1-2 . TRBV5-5 CASSFYNYGYTF
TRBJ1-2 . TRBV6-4 CASSDGAYGYTF
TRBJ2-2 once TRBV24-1 CATSVDRPGELFF
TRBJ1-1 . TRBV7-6 CASSPGTYTEAFF
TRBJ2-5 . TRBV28 CASSVDRENHFKQETQYF
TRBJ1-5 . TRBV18 CASSEGGLINQPQHF
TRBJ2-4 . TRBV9 CASSVGSAESLAKNIQYF
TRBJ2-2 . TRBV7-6 CASSLQGESTGELFF
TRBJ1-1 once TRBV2 CASSVGFTEAFF
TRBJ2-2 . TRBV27 CASSTFTGELFF
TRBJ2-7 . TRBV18 CASSPLAGGAYEQYF
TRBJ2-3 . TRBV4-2 CASSQELLLTDTQYF
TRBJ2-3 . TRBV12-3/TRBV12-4 CASSLRTADTQYF
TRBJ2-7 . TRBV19 CASSIRGQIYEQYF
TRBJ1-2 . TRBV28 CASSPYIRGHSYGYTF
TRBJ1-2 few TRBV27 CASSLFTDIRDGYTF
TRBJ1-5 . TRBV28 CASSLPGGVQPQHF
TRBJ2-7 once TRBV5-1 CASSFLGLADYEQYF
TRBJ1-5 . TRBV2 CASSETGGLNQPQHF
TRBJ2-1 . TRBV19 CASSSLAGVNEQFF
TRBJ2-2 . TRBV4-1 CASSQSDGLFF
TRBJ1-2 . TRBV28 CASTSGMDGYTF
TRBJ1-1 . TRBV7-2 CASSLRFITAFF
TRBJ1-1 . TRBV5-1 CASSPEGRKTEAFF
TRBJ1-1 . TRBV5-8 CASSFGIPGLGTEAFF
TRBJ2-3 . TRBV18 CASCLASAGDTQYF
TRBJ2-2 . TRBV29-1 CSAATASNTGELFF
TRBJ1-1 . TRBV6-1 CASSAKQGKGNTEAFF
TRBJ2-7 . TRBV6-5 CASERGLAGVEEQYF
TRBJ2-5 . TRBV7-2 CASSLGGAGLETQYF
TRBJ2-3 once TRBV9 CASTPGGGVTDTQYF
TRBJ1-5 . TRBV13 CASSLGNQPQHF